The 27 T cell receptor beta chains presented below share a single source sample, sequenced in a study of siplizumab effects on memory and regulatory T cells. Clones were read by immunoSEQ multiplex PCR, and TCRdb kept only the in-frame ones, dropping some. The data show some 70,000 clones, roughly 88% seen once. The sequencing sample was made of Tregs sorted from blood. All receptors come from a human donor in good health.

The chain joins TRBV10-3 to TRBJ2-1; possibly TRBD1 for D (5 bases). Germline assignment: CDR1 ENHRY and CDR2 SYGVKD. CDR3 size: 13 residues. The ends were cut back, 4 bases at V and 4 bases at J, with 8 bases in the middle. The CDR3: CAISVDSYNEQFF. CDR3 DNA sequence: TGTGCCATCAGTGTTGACAGTTACAATGAGCAGTTCTTC.

The V gene is TRBV7-9, the J gene TRBJ1-3; no firm D call. The CDR3 extends over 15 amino acids. Germline CDR1 reads SEHNR; CDR2 reads FQNEAQ (reference sequence). Trimming removed 1 base at V and 2 bases at J, with 9 bases between. This CDR3 is CASSLGLLAGNTIYF. Written as DNA, the CDR3 is TGTGCCAGCAGCTTAGGACTGTTAGCTGGAAACACCATATATTTT.

This chain joins TRBV19 and TRBJ1-1; D ambiguous. The CDR3 spans 13 residues. In germline, CDR1 is LNHDA, CDR2 SQIVND (reference sequence). V dropped 3 bases and J dropped 3 bases, with 8 bases sitting between them. Here the CDR3 reads CASSMFRDTEAFF. In DNA, the CDR3 is TGTGCCAGTAGTATGTTTCGGGACACTGAAGCTTTCTTT.

The gene calls are TRBV5-8 and TRBJ1-1; D call uncertain. In germline, CDR1 is SGHTS, CDR2 YDEGEE. V was shortened by 2 bases and J by 1 base, with 6 bases between the two germline ends. The CDR3 spans 13 residues. CDR3 DNA sequence: TGTGCCAGCAGCTTTTACGGGAACACTGAAGCTTTCTTT. Protein: CASSFYGNTEAFF.

The rearrangement uses TRBV5-1 and TRBJ2-3, with 7 bases matching TRBD2. V was clipped by 3 bases and J by 0 bases; unmatched bases: 4. This CDR3 is 15 amino acids long. CDR1 and CDR2 (germline): SGHRS, YFSETQ. CDR3 sequence (DNA): TGCGCCAGCAGCTACCAGACTAGCAGCACAGATACGCAGTATTTT. Translated: CASSYQTSSTDTQYF.

The gene calls are TRBV7-9 and TRBJ2-7; D uncertain. Germline CDR1 and CDR2: SEHNR and FQNEAQ (reference sequence). This CDR3 comprises 13 residues. Trimming stripped 5 bases from V and 3 bases from J, with 11 bases between. In nucleotides, the CDR3 is TGTGCCAGCAGCCCAGCCGCGGTCTACGAGCAGTACTTC. It is translated as CASSPAAVYEQYF. The whole variable domain, filled in from reference TRBV7-9 and TRBJ2-7, reads DTGVSQNPRHKITKRGQNVTFRCDPISEHNRLYWYRQTLGQGPEFLTYFQNEAQLEKSRLLSDRFSAERPKGSFSTLEIQRTEQGDSAMYLCASSPAAVYEQYFGPGTRLTVT.

This chain connects TRBV5-1 to TRBJ1-5; D is uncertain. The V end lost 0 bases, the J end lost 0 bases, and 10 bases lay between the germline ends. CDR3 length equals 16 residues. Germline CDR1 and CDR2: SGHRS and YFSETQ. Here the CDR3 reads CASSLGVGHSNQPQHF. The CDR3 DNA reads TGCGCCAGCAGCTTGGGCGTGGGCCATAGCAATCAGCCCCAGCATTTT.

The genes are TRBV7-9 and TRBJ2-1; D gene unclear. CDR3 size: 15 residues. CDR1 is SEHNR and CDR2 is FQNEAQ in the germline V gene (reference sequence). V dropped 2 bases and J dropped 4 bases, with 12 bases sitting between them. CDR3 in DNA: TGTGCCAGCAGCTTATATTCCGCAATTTACAATGAGCAGTTCTTC. Translating it yields CASSLYSAIYNEQFF. Combining the CDR3 with reference TRBV7-9 and TRBJ2-1 gives the whole variable domain DTGVSQNPRHKITKRGQNVTFRCDPISEHNRLYWYRQTLGQGPEFLTYFQNEAQLEKSRLLSDRFSAERPKGSFSTLEIQRTEQGDSAMYLCASSLYSAIYNEQFFGPGTRLTVL.

The rearrangement uses TRBV27 and TRBJ2-5, with D possibly matching TRBD1 (6 bases). The ends were cut back, 8 bases at V and 10 bases at J, with 17 bases in the middle. There are 12 residues in the CDR3. Germline CDR1 is MNHEY and CDR2 is SMNVEV (reference sequence). The CDR3 DNA follows: TGTGCCAGCGAACAGAGAGGGGGACGCCAGTACTTC. Residues: CASEQRGGRQYF.

The rearrangement links TRBV5-1 to TRBJ1-1; 8 bases are shared with TRBD1. The V and J ends lost 4 bases and 2 bases, in that order; junction bases with no gene match: 4. The V gene's germline CDR1 is SGHRS and CDR2 YFSETQ. This CDR3 has 14 amino acids. The CDR3 is CASSKTGANTEAFF. The CDR3 nucleotides are TGCGCCAGCAGCAAGACAGGGGCCAACACTGAAGCTTTCTTT.

The rearrangement uses TRBV9 and TRBJ1-3, with D hard to call. Germline V gene data show CDR1 as SGDLS and CDR2 as YYNGEE. The CDR3 loop spans 14 amino acids. V was cut by 4 bases and J by 2 bases, with 10 bases left in between. This CDR3 reads CASSLSTAGNTIYF. CDR3 DNA sequence: TGTGCCAGCAGCCTGTCGACGGCTGGAAACACCATATATTTT.

This clone has only one observation. CDR3 region: CASSRLGQNTGELFF. In DNA form, the CDR3 reads TGCGCCAGCAGCCGGCTTGGACAGAACACCGGGGAGCTGTTTTTT. V is TRBV10-1 and J is TRBJ2-2, with a weak D call TRBD1 (5 bases). Deletions cut 6 bases from V and 1 base from J, with 12 bases between. This CDR3 contains 15 residues. Germline values: CDR1 WNHNN, CDR2 SYGVQD (reference sequence).

The chain uses TRBV10-2 and TRBJ1-2; D not certain. The CDR3 is 13 residues long. V was cut by 0 bases and J by 7 bases, with 9 bases left in between. From germline, CDR1 is WSHSY and CDR2 SAAADI. DNA of the CDR3: TGCGCCAGCAGTGAGTCGGTGTATTTTGGCTACACCTTC. This translates into CASSESVYFGYTF.

The V and J genes are TRBV19 and TRBJ1-4, with D tentatively TRBD1 (5 bases). Per the germline V gene, CDR1 is LNHDA and CDR2 is SQIVND (reference sequence). V dropped 4 bases and J dropped 12 bases, with 18 bases sitting between them. The CDR3 totals 14 residues. CDR3 protein: CASSRGRPFGELFF. CDR3 sequence (DNA): TGTGCCAGTAGTAGGGGACGGCCTTTCGGGGAACTGTTTTTT.

The genes are TRBV29-1 and TRBJ1-5, with 7 nucleotides matching TRBD1. The J segment lost 1 base and the V segment lost 4 bases, leaving 1 base of the junction unmatched. The V gene's germline CDR1 is SQVTM and CDR2 ANQGSEA. The CDR3 length is 13 residues. The CDR3 sequence is CSVATGSNQPQHF. The CDR3 nucleotides read TGCAGCGTTGCGACAGGGAGCAATCAGCCCCAGCATTTT. Filled out from reference TRBV29-1 and TRBJ1-5, the complete variable domain reads SAVISQKPSRDICQRGTSLTIQCQVDSQVTMMFWYRQQPGQSLTLIATANQGSEATYESGFVIDKFPISRPNLTFSTLTVSNMSPEDSSIYLCSVATGSNQPQHFGDGTRLSIL.

The chain carries TRBV6-4 and TRBJ2-7; 7 bases fit TRBD1. J was trimmed by 2 bases and V by 3 bases; bases with no gene match: 1. The CDR3 length is 13 residues. The germline V gene has CDR1 MRHNA and CDR2 SNTAGT. CDR3 amino acids: CASSEGTAYEQYF. CDR3 nucleotides: TGTGCCAGCAGTGAAGGGACAGCCTACGAGCAGTACTTC.

This chain links TRBV5-1 with TRBJ1-1, with 7 bases identical to TRBD1. The ends lost 4 bases at V and 0 bases at J; junction bases unmatched: 9. Germline V gene sequence: CDR1 SGHRS, CDR2 YFSETQ. The CDR3 is 16 amino acids. In nucleotides, the CDR3 is TGCGCCAGCAGCAGACGGACAGGCCTAATGAACACTGAAGCTTTCTTT. Protein product: CASSRRTGLMNTEAFF.

The genes are TRBV7-9 and TRBJ2-3; a weak D match, TRBD2 (5 bases). This CDR3 has 15 residues. Between the trimmed V and J ends, which lost 3 bases and 0 bases, there was a span of 10 bases. Germline CDR1 and CDR2: SEHNR and FQNEAQ (reference sequence). The CDR3 sequence is CASSFNWTSTDTQYF. The CDR3 DNA is TGTGCCAGCAGCTTCAACTGGACTAGCACAGATACGCAGTATTTT. Drawing the rest from reference TRBV7-9 and TRBJ2-3, the complete variable domain is DTGVSQNPRHKITKRGQNVTFRCDPISEHNRLYWYRQTLGQGPEFLTYFQNEAQLEKSRLLSDRFSAERPKGSFSTLEIQRTEQGDSAMYLCASSFNWTSTDTQYFGPGTRLTVL.

This sequence joins TRBV21-1 and TRBJ1-6; TRBD1, as called in the table, went unchecked against the DNA. TRBV21-1 counts as a pseudogene. The CDR3 covers 20 residues. The CDR3 DNA is TGTGCCAGCAGCAAAGCACTAGGACAGGGGCCCCTCTTCTATAATTCACCCCTCCACTTT. This translates into CASSKALGQGPLFYNSPLHF.

The chain employs TRBV7-2 and TRBJ2-7; possibly TRBD1 or TRBD2 for D (5 bases each). V was pared by 5 bases and J by 1 base, with 12 bases between. This CDR3 has 14 amino acids. From germline, CDR1 is SGHTA and CDR2 FQGNSA. CDR3 in amino acids: CASSRGRLSYEQYF. In DNA form, the CDR3 reads TGTGCCAGCAGCCGGGGACGGCTATCCTACGAGCAGTACTTC.

The CDR3 is CASSLAGASTDTQYF. CDR3 sequence (DNA): TGTGCCAGCAGCTTAGCGGGAGCCAGCACAGATACGCAGTATTTT. The chain carries TRBV7-2 and TRBJ2-3; D possibly corresponds to TRBD2 (5 bases). The germline V gene has CDR1 SGHTA and CDR2 FQGNSA. This CDR3 region has 15 residues. Deletions cut 0 bases from V and 0 bases from J, with 7 bases between.

This rearrangement joins TRBV2 to TRBJ1-4; TRBD1 matches 7 bases. J lost 8 bases, V lost 4 bases, and 10 bases had no gene match. Per the germline V gene, CDR1 is SNHLY and CDR2 is FYNNEI. CDR3 length equals 15 residues. CDR3 nucleotide sequence: TGTGCCAGCAGTGGACAGGGAGCCCTTTGGGAAAAACTGTTTTTT. Protein product: CASSGQGALWEKLFF.

The V call is TRBV7-6, the J call TRBJ1-1; D gene ambiguous. The CDR3 extends over 15 amino acids. Germline CDR1 and CDR2: SGHVS and FNYEAQ. Trimming removed 3 bases from V and 0 bases from J, with 11 bases in between. CDR3 nucleotide sequence: TGTGCCAGCAGCTTGCTCAGTACCATGAACACTGAAGCTTTCTTT. Amino acid sequence: CASSLLSTMNTEAFF.

A few counts support this clone. The genes are TRBV30 and TRBJ1-1; D uncertain. V shed 0 bases and J shed 6 bases, with 5 bases lying between them. Germline loops: CDR1 GTSNPN, CDR2 SVGIG (reference sequence). This CDR3 is built from 11 residues. CDR3 DNA: TGTGCCTGGAGTGTAGTCTCTGAAGCTTTCTTT. Its protein product is CAWSVVSEAFF. The variable domain in full, completed from reference TRBV30 and TRBJ1-1, reads SQTIHQWPATLVQPVGSPLSLECTVEGTSNPNLYWYRQAAGRGLQLLFYSVGIGQISSEVPQNLSASRPQDRQFILSSKKLLLSDSGFYLCAWSVVSEAFFGQGTRLTVV.

The chain combines TRBV10-2 with TRBJ2-7; no firm D call. The CDR3 is made up of 11 amino acids. V lost 7 bases and J lost 4, with 8 bases in between. Germline CDR1 reads WSHSY; CDR2 reads SAAADI. CDR3 amino acids: CASTDLYEQYF. Here the CDR3 DNA reads TGCGCCAGCACGGATCTTTACGAGCAGTACTTC.

The chain couples TRBV4-1 to TRBJ1-2; D not resolved. CDR3 length: 17 residues. Germline CDR1 reads MGHRA; CDR2 reads YSYEKL. V was shortened by 0 bases and J by 4 bases, with 18 bases between the two germline ends. CDR3 DNA sequence: TGCGCCAGCAGCCAAGATGATACCGGCAGTCGAGGCTATGGCTACACCTTC. Its protein product is CASSQDDTGSRGYGYTF.

The J gene is TRBJ2-1, the V gene TRBV30; D is ambiguous. Germline V gives CDR1 GTSNPN, CDR2 SVGIG (reference sequence). Trimming cost V 3 bases and J 1 base, with 13 bases left between them. The CDR3 consists of 15 residues. The CDR3 DNA reads TGTGCCTGGAGCATCTACCTGGGGTCCTACAATGAGCAGTTCTTC. This codes for CAWSIYLGSYNEQFF.